This T cell receptor beta chain derives from a study of graft-versus-host responses after intestinal transplantation. Across the study: All recipients got anti-thymocyte globulin induction, then tacrolimus and steroids for 2 to 4 years.

Per germline, CDR1 SEHNR and CDR2 FQNEAQ (reference sequence). This CDR3 contains 14 residues. Trimming left V 1 base short and J 3 bases short, with 10 bases between. Measured with immunoSEQ multiplex PCR; TCRdb has only the in-frame clones, and not every one. There are 60,000 to 90,000 clones in the sample; 90% occur only once, and under 1.5% lies in the top ten. Regarding this clone: Its antigen is unknown.

Study-wide findings and caveats: Recipient-marrow GvH clones were detected, some having first appeared in ileum or blood. High graft-versus-host to host-versus-graft clonal ratios were found in allografts of patients who had graft-donor T cell macrochimerism.

This material consisted of unstimulated CD8+ T cells sorted from spleen or lymph node cells, taken before intestinal transplant. V and J are TRBV7-9 and TRBJ2-7, with no clear D. The TCR comes from a human donor who received an intestinal transplant. The CDR3 DNA is TGTGCCAGCAGCTTAGTCGGGTCGGGCTACGAGCAGTACTTC. It is translated as CASSLVGSGYEQYF.